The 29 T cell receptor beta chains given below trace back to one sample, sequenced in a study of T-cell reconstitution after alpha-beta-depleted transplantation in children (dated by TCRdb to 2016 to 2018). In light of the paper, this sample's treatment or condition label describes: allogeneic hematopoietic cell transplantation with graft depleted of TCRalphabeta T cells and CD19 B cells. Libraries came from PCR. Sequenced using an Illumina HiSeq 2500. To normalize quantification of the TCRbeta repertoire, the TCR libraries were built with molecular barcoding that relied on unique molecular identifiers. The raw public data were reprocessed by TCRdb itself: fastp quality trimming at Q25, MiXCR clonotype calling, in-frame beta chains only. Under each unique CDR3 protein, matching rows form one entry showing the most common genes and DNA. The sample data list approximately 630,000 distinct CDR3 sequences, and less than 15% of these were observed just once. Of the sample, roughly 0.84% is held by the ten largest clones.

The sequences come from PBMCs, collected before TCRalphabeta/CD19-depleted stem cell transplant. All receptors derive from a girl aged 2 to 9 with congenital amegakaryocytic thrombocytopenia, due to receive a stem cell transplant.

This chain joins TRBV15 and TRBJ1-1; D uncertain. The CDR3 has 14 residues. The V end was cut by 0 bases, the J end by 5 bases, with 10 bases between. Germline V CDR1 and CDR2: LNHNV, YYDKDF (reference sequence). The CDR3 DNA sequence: TGTGCCACCAGCAGAGAGGCTCCTTGGACTGAAGCTTTCTTT. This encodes CATSREAPWTEAFF.

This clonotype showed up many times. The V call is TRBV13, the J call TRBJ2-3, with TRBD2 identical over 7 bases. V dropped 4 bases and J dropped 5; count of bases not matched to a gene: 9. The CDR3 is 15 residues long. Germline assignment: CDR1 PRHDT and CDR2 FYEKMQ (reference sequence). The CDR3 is CASSSRTRERDTQYF. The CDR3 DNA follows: TGTGCCAGCAGCTCAAGGACGCGGGAGAGAGATACGCAGTATTTT. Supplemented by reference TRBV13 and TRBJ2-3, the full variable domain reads AAGVIQSPRHLIKEKRETATLKCYPIPRHDTVYWYQQGPGQDPQFLISFYEKMQSDKGSIPDRFSAQQFSDYHSELNMSSLELGDSALYFCASSSRTRERDTQYFGPGTRLTVL.

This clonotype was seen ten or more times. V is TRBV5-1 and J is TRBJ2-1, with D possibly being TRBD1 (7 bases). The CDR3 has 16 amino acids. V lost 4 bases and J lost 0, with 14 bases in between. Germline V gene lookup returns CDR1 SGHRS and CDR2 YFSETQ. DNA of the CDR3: TGCGCCAGCAGCCTCAGGGGGGACACCTCCTACAATGAGCAGTTCTTC. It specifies CASSLRGDTSYNEQFF. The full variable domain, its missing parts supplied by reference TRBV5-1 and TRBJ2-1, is KAGVTQTPRYLIKTRGQQVTLSCSPISGHRSVSWYQQTPGQGLQFLFEYFSETQRNKGNFPGRFSGRQFSNSRSEMNVSTLELGDSALYLCASSLRGDTSYNEQFFGPGTRLTVL.

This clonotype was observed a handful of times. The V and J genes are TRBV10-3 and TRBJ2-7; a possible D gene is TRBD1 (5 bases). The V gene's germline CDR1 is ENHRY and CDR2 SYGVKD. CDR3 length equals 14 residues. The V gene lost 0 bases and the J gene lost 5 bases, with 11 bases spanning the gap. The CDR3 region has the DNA TGTGCCATCAGTGAGTCGATTCAGGGAAACGAGCAGTACTTC. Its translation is CAISESIQGNEQYF.

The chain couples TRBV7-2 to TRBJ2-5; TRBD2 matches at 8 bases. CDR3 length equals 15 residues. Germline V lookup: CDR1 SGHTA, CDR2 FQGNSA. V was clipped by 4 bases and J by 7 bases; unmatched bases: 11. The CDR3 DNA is TGTGCCAGCAGCTATAGGACTAGCAGGGTTTGGACCCAGTACTTC. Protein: CASSYRTSRVWTQYF.

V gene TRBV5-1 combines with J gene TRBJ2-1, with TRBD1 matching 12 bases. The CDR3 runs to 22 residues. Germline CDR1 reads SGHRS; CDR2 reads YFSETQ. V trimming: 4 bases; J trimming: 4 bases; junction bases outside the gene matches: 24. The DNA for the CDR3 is TGCGCCAGCAGCCCGAGGGTCCTCATTCCGGGACAGGGGGCGCGAAGGTACAATGAGCAGTTCTTC. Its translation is CASSPRVLIPGQGARRYNEQFF.

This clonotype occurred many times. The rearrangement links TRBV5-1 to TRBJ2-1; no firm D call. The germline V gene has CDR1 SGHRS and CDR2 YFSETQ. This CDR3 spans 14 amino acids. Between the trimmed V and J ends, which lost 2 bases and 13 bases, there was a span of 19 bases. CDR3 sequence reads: CASSFGSNNPTQFF. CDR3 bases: TGCGCCAGCAGCTTCGGCTCTAACAACCCTACACAGTTCTTC.

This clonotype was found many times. The CDR3 loop reads CSARDLTAGGTRSGNEQFF. The CDR3 DNA reads as TGCAGTGCTAGGGATCTCACCGCCGGCGGGACTAGATCTGGCAATGAGCAGTTCTTC. This sequence joins TRBV20-1 and TRBJ2-1; TRBD2 matches 8 bases. J lost 6 bases, V lost 3 bases, and 22 bases had no gene match. Germline V gene lookup returns CDR1 DFQATT and CDR2 SNEGSKA (reference sequence). This CDR3 has 19 residues.

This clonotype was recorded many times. CDR3 sequence: CSAMPADRVDIQYF. CDR3 nucleotides: TGCAGTGCTATGCCGGCCGACAGGGTGGACATTCAGTACTTC. The chain is built from TRBV20-1 and TRBJ2-4; 7 bases are shared with TRBD1. Germline V lookup: CDR1 DFQATT, CDR2 SNEGSKA (reference sequence). V lost 4 bases, J lost 8 bases, and 11 bases stayed unmatched. The CDR3 is 14 amino acids.

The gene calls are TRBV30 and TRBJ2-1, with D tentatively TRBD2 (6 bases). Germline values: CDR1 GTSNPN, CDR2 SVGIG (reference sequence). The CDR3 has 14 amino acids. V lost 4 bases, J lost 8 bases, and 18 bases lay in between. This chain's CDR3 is CAWISGELTDEQFF. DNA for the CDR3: TGTGCCTGGATTTCGGGAGAACTAACCGATGAGCAGTTCTTC.

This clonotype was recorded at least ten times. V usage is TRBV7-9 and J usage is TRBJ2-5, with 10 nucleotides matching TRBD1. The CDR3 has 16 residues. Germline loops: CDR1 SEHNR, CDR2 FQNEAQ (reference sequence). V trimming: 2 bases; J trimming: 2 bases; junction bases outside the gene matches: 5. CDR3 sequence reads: CASSLSGQGRQETQYF. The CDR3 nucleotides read TGTGCCAGCAGCTTATCGGGACAGGGGAGACAAGAGACCCAGTACTTC.

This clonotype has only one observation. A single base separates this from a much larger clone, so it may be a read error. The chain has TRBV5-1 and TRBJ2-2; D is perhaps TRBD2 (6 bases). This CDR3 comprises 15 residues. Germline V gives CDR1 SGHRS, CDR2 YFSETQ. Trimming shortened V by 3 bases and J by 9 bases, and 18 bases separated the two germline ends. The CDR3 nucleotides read TGCGCCAGCAGCTCTGGGACTCGAGGGGCCTGGGAGCTGTTTTTT. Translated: CASSSGTRGAWELFF.

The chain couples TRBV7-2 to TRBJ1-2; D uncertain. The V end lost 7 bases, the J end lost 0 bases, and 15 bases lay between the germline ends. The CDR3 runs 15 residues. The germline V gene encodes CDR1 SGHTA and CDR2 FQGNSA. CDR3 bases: TGTGCCAGCAAAAGAGGAGGGCCCTCTAACTATGGCTACACCTTC. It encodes CASKRGGPSNYGYTF.

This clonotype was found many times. The CDR3 bases are TGTGCCACCAGCAGCGATGACAAAAGCAATCAGCCCCAGCATTTT. It encodes CATSSDDKSNQPQHF. The chain uses TRBV15 and TRBJ1-5; D not resolved. The germline gives CDR1 LNHNV, CDR2 YYDKDF (reference sequence). The CDR3 has 15 amino acids. The V end was cut by 3 bases, the J end by 1 base, with 10 bases between.

The CDR3 protein is CSARDHGQDSNQPQHF. In nucleotides, the CDR3 is TGCAGTGCTAGAGATCACGGACAGGATAGCAATCAGCCCCAGCATTTT. The rearrangement links TRBV20-1 to TRBJ1-5; TRBD1 matches 7 bases. The length of the CDR3 is 16 residues. The V segment lost 0 bases and the J segment 0 bases; nucleotides outside the gene matches: 5. The germline gives CDR1 DFQATT, CDR2 SNEGSKA (reference sequence).

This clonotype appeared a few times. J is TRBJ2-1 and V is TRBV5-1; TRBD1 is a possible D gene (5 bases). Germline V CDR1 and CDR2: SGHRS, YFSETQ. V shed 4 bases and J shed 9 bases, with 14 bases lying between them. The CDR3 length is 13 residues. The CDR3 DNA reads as TGCGCCAGCAGCCTGATAGGCAGGGCTGAGCAGTTCTTC. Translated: CASSLIGRAEQFF.

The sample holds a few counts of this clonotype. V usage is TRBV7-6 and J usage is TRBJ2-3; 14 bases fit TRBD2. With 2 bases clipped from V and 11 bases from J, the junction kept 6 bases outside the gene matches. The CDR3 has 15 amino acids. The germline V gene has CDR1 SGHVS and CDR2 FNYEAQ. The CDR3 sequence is CASSLPGLAGVEQYF. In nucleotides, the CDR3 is TGTGCCAGCAGCTTACCGGGACTAGCGGGAGTCGAGCAGTATTTT.

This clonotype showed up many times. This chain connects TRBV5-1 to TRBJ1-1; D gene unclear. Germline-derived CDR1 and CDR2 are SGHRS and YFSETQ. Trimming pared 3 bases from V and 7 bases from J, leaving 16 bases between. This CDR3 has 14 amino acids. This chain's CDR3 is CASSSEEGEIEAFF. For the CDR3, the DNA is TGCGCCAGCAGCTCGGAGGAGGGCGAGATTGAAGCTTTCTTT.

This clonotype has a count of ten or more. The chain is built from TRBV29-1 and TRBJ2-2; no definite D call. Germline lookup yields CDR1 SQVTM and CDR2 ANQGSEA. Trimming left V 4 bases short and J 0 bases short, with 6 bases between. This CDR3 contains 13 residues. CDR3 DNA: TGCAGCGTTGTGACCGCGAACACCGGGGAGCTGTTTTTT. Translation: CSVVTANTGELFF.

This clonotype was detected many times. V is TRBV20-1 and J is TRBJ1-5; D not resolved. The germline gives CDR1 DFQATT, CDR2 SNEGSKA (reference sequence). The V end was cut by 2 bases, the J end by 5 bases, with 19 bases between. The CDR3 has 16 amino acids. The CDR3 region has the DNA TGCAGTGCTAGATCACCTCCCCCCGAAGAAGATCAGCCCCAGCATTTT. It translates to CSARSPPPEEDQPQHF.

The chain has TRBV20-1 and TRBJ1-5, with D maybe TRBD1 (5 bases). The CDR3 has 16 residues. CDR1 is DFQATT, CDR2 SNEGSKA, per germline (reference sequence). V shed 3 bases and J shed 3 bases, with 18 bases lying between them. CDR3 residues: CSASEYSGTYNQPQHF. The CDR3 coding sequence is TGCAGTGCTAGCGAATACTCCGGGACCTACAATCAGCCCCAGCATTTT.

The CDR3 protein is CASSVDGGTEAFF. CDR3 sequence (DNA): TGTGCCAGCAGCGTAGATGGGGGAACTGAAGCTTTCTTT. The J gene is TRBJ1-1, the V gene TRBV9, with D possibly being TRBD1 (5 bases). The CDR3 has 13 residues. CDR1 and CDR2 (germline): SGDLS, YYNGEE. V lost 0 bases and J 5 bases, leaving 8 bases between the germline ends.

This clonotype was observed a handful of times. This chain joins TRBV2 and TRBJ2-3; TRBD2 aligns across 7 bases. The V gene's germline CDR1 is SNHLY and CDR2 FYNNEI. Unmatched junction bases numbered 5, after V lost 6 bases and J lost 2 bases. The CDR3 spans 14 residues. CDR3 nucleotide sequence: TGTGCCAGCAGAAGCGGGAACTACACAGATACGCAGTATTTT. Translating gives CASRSGNYTDTQYF.

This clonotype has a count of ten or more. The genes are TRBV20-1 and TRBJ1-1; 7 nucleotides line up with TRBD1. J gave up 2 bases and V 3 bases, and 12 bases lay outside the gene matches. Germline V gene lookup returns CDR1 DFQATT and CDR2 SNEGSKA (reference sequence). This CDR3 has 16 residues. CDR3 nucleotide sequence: TGCAGTGCTAGCGGTCCGGGACAGCGATTCAACACTGAAGCTTTCTTT. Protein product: CSASGPGQRFNTEAFF.

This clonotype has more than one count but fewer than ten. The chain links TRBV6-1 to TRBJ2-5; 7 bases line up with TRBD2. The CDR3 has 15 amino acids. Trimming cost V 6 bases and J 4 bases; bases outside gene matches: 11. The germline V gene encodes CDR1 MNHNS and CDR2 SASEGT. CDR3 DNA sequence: TGTGCCAGCAGAGCCCCGGGACTATTCGCAGAGACCCAGTACTTC. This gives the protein CASRAPGLFAETQYF.

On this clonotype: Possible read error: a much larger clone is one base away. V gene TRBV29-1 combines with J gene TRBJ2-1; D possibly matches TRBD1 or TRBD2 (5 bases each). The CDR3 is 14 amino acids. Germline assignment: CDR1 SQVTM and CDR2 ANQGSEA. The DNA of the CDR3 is TGCTGCGTTGGGGGACCTACTACCTACAATGAGCAGTTCTTC. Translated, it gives CCVGGPTTYNEQFF.

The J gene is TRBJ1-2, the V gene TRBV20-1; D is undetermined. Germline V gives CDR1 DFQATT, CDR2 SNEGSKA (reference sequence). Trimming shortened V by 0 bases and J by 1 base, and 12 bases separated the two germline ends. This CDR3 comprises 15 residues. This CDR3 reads CSAREGGNLNYGYTF. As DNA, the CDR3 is TGCAGTGCTAGAGAGGGAGGGAACCTTAACTATGGCTACACCTTC.

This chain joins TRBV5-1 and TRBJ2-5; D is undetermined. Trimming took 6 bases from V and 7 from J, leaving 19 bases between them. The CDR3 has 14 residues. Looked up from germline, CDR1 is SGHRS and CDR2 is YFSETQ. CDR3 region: CASTSPGTWGTQYF. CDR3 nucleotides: TGCGCCAGCACCTCCCCAGGAACCTGGGGGACCCAGTACTTC.

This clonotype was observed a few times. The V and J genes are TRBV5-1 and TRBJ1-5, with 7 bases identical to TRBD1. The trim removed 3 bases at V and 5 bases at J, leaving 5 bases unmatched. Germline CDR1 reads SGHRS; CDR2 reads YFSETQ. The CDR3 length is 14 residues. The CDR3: CASSWGTADQPQHF. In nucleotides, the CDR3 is TGCGCCAGCAGCTGGGGGACAGCAGATCAGCCCCAGCATTTT. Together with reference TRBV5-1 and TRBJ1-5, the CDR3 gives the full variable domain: KAGVTQTPRYLIKTRGQQVTLSCSPISGHRSVSWYQQTPGQGLQFLFEYFSETQRNKGNFPGRFSGRQFSNSRSEMNVSTLELGDSALYLCASSWGTADQPQHFGDGTRLSIL.